These 29 T cell receptor beta chains originate from one sample sequenced in a study of T cell responses to AZD1222 COVID-19 vaccine. Using immunoSEQ multiplex PCR, the repertoire was profiled, and TCRdb retains in-frame clones only, with some absent. The sample includes approximately 110,000 clones, around 90% seen only once; the top ten take about 4.3%. The source was peripheral blood, collected on day 0 of AZD1222 vaccination. These receptor sequences come from an adult in good health.

The CDR3 DNA reads TGTGCCAGCAGCTTAGGGCAGAACTATGGCTACACCTTC. Encoded protein: CASSLGQNYGYTF. The rearrangement uses TRBV5-6 and TRBJ1-2; D gene ambiguous. V shed 2 bases and J shed 2 bases, with 7 bases lying between them. The germline V gene has CDR1 SGHDT and CDR2 YYEEEE. The CDR3 is 13 residues long.

The V call is TRBV2, the J call TRBJ1-5, with a possible D match to TRBD1 (6 bases). Trimming removed 6 bases at V and 7 bases at J, with 19 bases between. The CDR3 sequence is 15 residues long. The V gene's germline CDR1 is SNHLY and CDR2 FYNNEI. The CDR3 sequence: CASRGGAGVGQPQHF. CDR3 coding DNA: TGTGCCAGCAGGGGTGGGGCAGGGGTAGGACAGCCCCAGCATTTT.

The chain joins TRBV19 to TRBJ2-7, with 12 bases that match TRBD1. CDR1 and CDR2 (germline): LNHDA, SQIVND (reference sequence). The CDR3 sequence is 14 residues long. V was clipped by 6 bases and J by 0 bases; unmatched bases: 0. The CDR3 protein is CASRGQGASYEQYF. Written as DNA, the CDR3 is TGTGCCAGTAGGGGACAGGGGGCCTCCTACGAGCAGTACTTC.

V and J are TRBV27 and TRBJ2-7, with D uncertain. The CDR3 length is 13 residues. V shed 3 bases and J shed 6 bases, with 12 bases lying between them. CDR1 is MNHEY and CDR2 is SMNVEV in the germline V gene (reference sequence). Here the CDR3 DNA reads TGTGCCAGCAGTTTTACCCCTCACCGCGAGCAGTACTTC. Protein sequence: CASSFTPHREQYF.

The chain carries TRBV5-1 and TRBJ2-4; no firm D call. The CDR3 contains 12 residues. The germline gives CDR1 SGHRS, CDR2 YFSETQ. Deletions cut 8 bases from V and 10 bases from J, with 16 bases between. The CDR3 sequence: CASEKAAVIQYF. The CDR3 nucleotides are TGCGCCAGTGAGAAGGCGGCGGTAATTCAGTACTTC.

The rearrangement uses TRBV2 and TRBJ1-4; D possibly corresponds to TRBD1 (5 bases). Germline loops: CDR1 SNHLY, CDR2 FYNNEI. Trimming took off 6 bases at V and 6 bases at J, with 14 bases between the two ends. The CDR3 length is 14 residues. The CDR3 is CASRVLWGDEKLFF. In DNA, the CDR3 is TGTGCCAGCAGGGTCTTATGGGGCGATGAAAAACTGTTTTTT. The complete variable domain, with remaining parts taken from reference TRBV2 and TRBJ1-4, reads EPEVTQTPSHQVTQMGQEVILRCVPISNHLYFYWYRQILGQKVEFLVSFYNNEISEKSEIFDDQFSVERPDGSNFTLKIRSTKLEDSAMYFCASRVLWGDEKLFFGSGTQLSVL.

The genes are TRBV7-2 and TRBJ1-4, with D perhaps TRBD1 (5 bases). Trimming cost V 6 bases and J 8 bases, with 16 bases left between them. The length of the CDR3 is 14 residues. Germline-derived CDR1 and CDR2 are SGHTA and FQGNSA. The chain's CDR3 is CASSPPGVQEKLFF. The DNA for the CDR3 is TGTGCCAGCAGTCCTCCGGGGGTTCAAGAAAAACTGTTTTTT.

The genes are TRBV30 and TRBJ1-5; D call uncertain. CDR3 length equals 12 residues. Trimming took off 2 bases at V and 7 bases at J, with 9 bases between the two ends. From germline, CDR1 is GTSNPN and CDR2 SVGIG (reference sequence). CDR3 nucleotides: TGTGCCTGGAGTACCCCCGGCCAGCCCCAGCATTTT. This gives the protein CAWSTPGQPQHF.

The chain uses TRBV11-2 and TRBJ1-1; no clear D. CDR3 size: 13 residues. V dropped 5 bases and J dropped 11 bases, with 18 bases sitting between them. CDR1 is SGHAT, CDR2 FQNNGV, per germline. CDR3 residues: CASSTRSEGRAFF. The CDR3 bases are TGTGCCAGCAGCACGCGGTCCGAGGGAAGGGCTTTCTTT.

V is TRBV18 and J is TRBJ2-1; weak D call: TRBD1 (5 bases). V lost 3 bases and J lost 2, with 14 bases in between. Germline CDR1 is KGHSH and CDR2 is LQKENI. This CDR3 contains 16 residues. This chain's CDR3 is CASSPFDDSPYNEQFF. The DNA for the CDR3 is TGTGCCAGCTCACCTTTCGACGACAGCCCCTACAATGAGCAGTTCTTC.

The chain couples TRBV3-1 (or the pseudogene TRBV3-2) to TRBJ2-7, with D tentatively TRBD1 or TRBD2 (5 bases each). CDR1 is LGHDT and CDR2 is YNNKEL in the germline V gene (reference sequence). Trimming took 4 bases from V and 3 from J, leaving 16 bases between them. The length of the CDR3 is 15 residues. The CDR3 DNA reads TGTGCCAGCAGCCGGAATCCCGTGGGGGACTACGAGCAGTACTTC. It codes for CASSRNPVGDYEQYF.

This clone appeared a single time. V and J are TRBV12-3 or TRBV12-4 and TRBJ1-5; no clear D gene. V lost 8 bases and J lost 6, with 8 bases in between. The CDR3 extends over 11 amino acids. The CDR3 DNA reads as TGTGCCAGCGGAAGTAGTCAGCCCCAGCATTTT. This sequence encodes CASGSSQPQHF.

The chain has TRBV5-1 and TRBJ1-1; D unclear. Per germline, CDR1 SGHRS and CDR2 YFSETQ. Trimming took 3 bases from V and 4 from J, leaving 10 bases between them. CDR3 size: 13 residues. In DNA, the CDR3 is TGCGCCAGCAGCTCTGGGCCGACCACTGAAGCTTTCTTT. The encoded protein is CASSSGPTTEAFF.

The J gene is TRBJ2-5, the V gene TRBV24-1; 9 bases align to TRBD1. Germline trimming cut 4 bases from V and 7 bases from J; bases unmatched to any gene: 21. The CDR3 loop spans 19 amino acids. CDR1 is KGHDR and CDR2 is SFDVKD in the germline V gene. The chain's CDR3 is CATSDAGHTGDRDLGTQYF. The CDR3 nucleotides read TGTGCCACCAGTGACGCCGGCCATACCGGGGACAGGGATCTTGGGACCCAGTACTTC.

The rearrangement joins TRBV19 to TRBJ1-3, with D uncertain. Trimming pared 8 bases from V and 0 bases from J, leaving 11 bases between. Germline V gives CDR1 LNHDA, CDR2 SQIVND (reference sequence). The CDR3 length is 14 residues. The CDR3: CASRPGPSGNTIYF. The DNA for the CDR3 is TGTGCCAGTCGCCCGGGCCCCTCTGGAAACACCATATATTTT.

This chain uses TRBV10-3 with TRBJ2-5; the D gene is possibly TRBD2 (6 bases). The CDR3 spans 15 residues. The V and J ends lost 0 bases and 5 bases respectively, with 13 bases between them. CDR1 and CDR2 from the germline V gene are ENHRY and SYGVKD. The CDR3 here is CAISESGGVLETQYF. CDR3 bases: TGTGCCATCAGTGAGTCTGGAGGGGTGTTGGAGACCCAGTACTTC.

This sequence joins TRBV6-5 and TRBJ1-3; possible D gene TRBD1, 5 bases. Germline values: CDR1 MNHEY, CDR2 SVGAGI. CDR3 length: 15 amino acids. V dropped 0 bases and J dropped 3 bases, with 9 bases sitting between them. The chain's CDR3 is CASSYSGGVGNTIYF. Written as DNA, the CDR3 is TGTGCCAGCAGTTACTCTGGGGGGGTTGGAAACACCATATATTTT.

This rearrangement joins TRBV10-3 to TRBJ1-3, with D possibly being TRBD1 (5 bases). Deletions cut 10 bases from V and 0 bases from J, with 10 bases between. From germline, CDR1 is ENHRY and CDR2 SYGVKD. This CDR3 has 13 amino acids. The CDR3 protein is CATYQGSGNTIYF. In DNA, the CDR3 is TGTGCCACCTATCAGGGCTCTGGAAACACCATATATTTT.

This chain joins TRBV27 and TRBJ2-7; 7 bases fit TRBD2. CDR3 size: 18 residues. V trimming: 4 bases; J trimming: 3 bases; junction bases outside the gene matches: 18. The V gene's germline CDR1 is MNHEY and CDR2 SMNVEV (reference sequence). CDR3 sequence: CASSSPLRTRGPHYEQYF. The CDR3, as DNA: TGTGCCAGCAGTTCCCCCCTACGGACTAGGGGCCCCCACTACGAGCAGTACTTC.

V and J are TRBV5-1 and TRBJ2-7; no definite D call. In germline, CDR1 is SGHRS, CDR2 YFSETQ. The CDR3 loop spans 15 amino acids. Between the trimmed V and J ends, which lost 0 bases and 2 bases, there was a span of 12 bases. The CDR3 sequence is CASSLEQQIAYEQYF. The CDR3 DNA reads TGCGCCAGCAGCTTGGAGCAACAGATAGCCTACGAGCAGTACTTC. The full variable domain, rest sourced from reference TRBV5-1 and TRBJ2-7, is KAGVTQTPRYLIKTRGQQVTLSCSPISGHRSVSWYQQTPGQGLQFLFEYFSETQRNKGNFPGRFSGRQFSNSRSEMNVSTLELGDSALYLCASSLEQQIAYEQYFGPGTRLTVT.

CDR3 loop: CASSPRLAGDREQFF. Written as DNA, the CDR3 is TGTGCCAGCAGCCCCCGACTAGCGGGGGACAGGGAGCAGTTCTTC. J is TRBJ2-1 and V is TRBV7-2; TRBD2 agrees at 12 bases. Germline values: CDR1 SGHTA, CDR2 FQGNSA. This CDR3 region has 15 residues. Trimming took 5 bases from V and 10 from J; bases not matched to a gene: 9. Complete variable domain (other parts from reference TRBV7-2 and TRBJ2-1): GAGVSQSPSNKVTEKGKDVELRCDPISGHTALYWYRQSLGQGLEFLIYFQGNSAPDKSGLPSDRFSAERTGGSVSTLTIQRTQQEDSAVYLCASSPRLAGDREQFFGPGTRLTVL.

The V and J genes are TRBV6-5 and TRBJ1-1; possibly TRBD1 for D (5 bases). Per the germline V gene, CDR1 is MNHEY and CDR2 is SVGAGI. The CDR3 runs to 14 residues. V was trimmed by 2 bases and J by 3 bases, leaving 10 bases between them. As DNA, the CDR3 is TGTGCCAGCAGTTACCTTAGAGGGGACACTGAAGCTTTCTTT. Translating it yields CASSYLRGDTEAFF.

The V gene is TRBV6-5, the J gene TRBJ1-1; possible D gene TRBD1, 6 bases. CDR1 MNHEY and CDR2 SVGAGI come from the germline V gene. The CDR3 contains 13 residues. V lost 3 bases, J lost 5 bases, and 10 bases lay in between. The CDR3 sequence is CASSYEGVTEAFF. DNA of the CDR3: TGTGCCAGCAGTTATGAGGGGGTAACTGAAGCTTTCTTT.

The chain uses TRBV7-3 and TRBJ2-1; no clear D. The CDR3 runs to 15 residues. Germline lookup yields CDR1 SGHTA and CDR2 FQGTGA. With 5 bases removed from V and 2 bases from J, the gap between germline ends came to 13 bases. CDR3 sequence reads: CASSPGVGAYNEQFF. For the CDR3, the DNA is TGTGCCAGCAGCCCCGGTGTCGGAGCCTACAATGAGCAGTTCTTC. Full variable domain (remainder filled in from reference TRBV7-3 and TRBJ2-1): GAGVSQTPSNKVTEKGKYVELRCDPISGHTALYWYRQSLGQGPEFLIYFQGTGAADDSGLPNDRFFAVRPEGSVSTLKIQRTERGDSAVYLCASSPGVGAYNEQFFGPGTRLTVL.

J is TRBJ2-7 and V is TRBV21-1. TRBV21-1 is labeled a pseudogene. The CDR3 contains 15 residues. CDR3 bases: TGTGCCAGCAGCAAAGCTAGGCTGGGGGCCTACGAGCAGTACTTC. Its protein is CASSKARLGAYEQYF.

The chain uses TRBV7-2 and TRBJ2-2; TRBD2 might be the D (5 bases). The germline gives CDR1 SGHTA, CDR2 FQGNSA. The V gene lost 2 bases and the J gene lost 3 bases, with 10 bases spanning the gap. The CDR3 has 15 residues. This CDR3 reads CASSLSLADTGELFF. The DNA of the CDR3 is TGTGCCAGCAGCTTAAGCCTAGCAGACACCGGGGAGCTGTTTTTT.

The chain carries TRBV19 and TRBJ2-2; D not certain. Deletions cut 1 base from V and 0 bases from J, with 9 bases between. In germline, CDR1 is LNHDA, CDR2 SQIVND (reference sequence). The CDR3 runs 16 residues. The CDR3 coding sequence is TGTGCCAGTAGTATAGTCCGTGTTTCGAACACCGGGGAGCTGTTTTTT. It yields the protein CASSIVRVSNTGELFF.

The genes are TRBV5-1 and TRBJ2-3; D gene unclear. CDR1 and CDR2 (germline): SGHRS, YFSETQ. This CDR3 contains 15 residues. The V end lost 4 bases, the J end lost 1 base, and 13 bases lay between the germline ends. This CDR3 is CASSPLGLGTDTQYF. The CDR3 DNA follows: TGCGCCAGCAGCCCCTTAGGCCTAGGCACAGATACGCAGTATTTT.

This clone has a single count. The chain combines TRBV3-1 (or the pseudogene TRBV3-2) with TRBJ1-2, with TRBD1 matching over 8 bases. The CDR3 totals 14 residues. Germline CDR1 reads LGHDT; CDR2 reads YNNKEL (reference sequence). J lost 7 bases, V lost 3 bases, and 7 bases had no gene match. The DNA for the CDR3 is TGTGCCAGCAGCCAGTATTCAGGGGGCCTTGGCTACACCTTC. Its translation is CASSQYSGGLGYTF.